This paragraph covers one T cell receptor beta chain sequence. This receptor's antigen is unknown. No much larger clone exists at a distance of one base, and base qualities are not known. The data were obtained in a study of blood T cell repertoires in COVID-19 (TCRdb year 2020). Looking at the study overall: Samples from collaborators originated in the United States, Italy and Spain and spanned both the acute and convalescent phases of COVID-19. The prospective study material was composed of cDNA or gDNA derived from T cells, B-cell-depleted T cells, or PBMCs. Subjects who had been exposed to COVID-19, were actively infected with it, or had recovered from it provided the deeply sampled blood TCRbeta repertoires that made up the dataset. The repertoires were made available in a free public database intended to serve as a resource for research on the immune response to SARS-CoV-2. The samples were drawn from the first 160 participants of the ongoing ImmuneRACE study and from 950 to 1,500 subjects provided by 6 global collaborators. Sample metadata almost always included a de-identified subject ID, COVID-19 status, age in years and sex. Where available, HLA class I and class II types were obtained from metadata supplied by the sample provider rather than from assay-based typing.

What the work shows at the level of the full study, not this receptor alone: How much clinical and demographic metadata was included differed by source and by participant, and the metadata was provided uncurated.

TCRbeta CDR3 regions were amplified from genomic DNA by means of the immunoSEQ Assay, a bias-controlled multiplex PCR. The study's processing was this. Nucleated cell counts per sample were estimated from amplification of reference gene primers within the assay. To quantify the absolute abundance of each unique TCRbeta CDR3 rearrangement, sequence reads were collapsed and filtered. For each sample, productive Simpson clonality was calculated by taking the square root of Simpson's diversity index across productive rearrangements. The immuneACCESS repertoire file appears here via TCRdb, limited to in-frame rearrangements. These files lack a portion of the clones; in checked studies, under half of the deficit traces to unresolved V genes, and the cause of the others is not known. V, J and clone size are taken as reported in that table, and D and trimming were inferred from the DNA itself. The sample data list roughly 200,000 clones, and more than 70% of these were observed just once. The ten largest clones represent around 6% of the sample.

Enrolling through a virtual design, the prospective study's participants ranged in age from roughly 18 to 95 years and lived across 24 United States geographic areas. In the prospective study, cohorts were assigned on the basis of participant-reported clinical history obtained from a screening survey and a study questionnaire. In the prospective study, whole blood, serum and a nasopharyngeal or oropharyngeal swab were collected from each participant by mobile phlebotomists. Additional blood draws and questionnaires over an approximately two-month period could optionally be provided by prospective study participants. Prospective study blood samples were shipped either frozen or at room temperature before DNA extraction. Its CDR3 holds 16 amino acids, cysteine through phenylalanine. Only the CDR3 DNA is retained, 48 bases long and in frame from the first base. Trimming takes 3 bases from V and 2 bases from J, and the germline ends sit 14 bases apart. Sequences SEHNR (CDR1) and FQNEAQ (CDR2) are obtained from the germline V gene (reference sequence).

The sample comprised PBMCs or T cells enriched from blood (not recorded which). Rearrangement joined TRBV7-9 to TRBJ1-3; the D gene is unclear. This receptor was taken from a middle-aged man with acute COVID-19. Read as DNA, the sequence is TGTGCCAGCAGCTTCTACCTAGGAGTGGCTGGAAACACCATATATTTT. This translates into CASSFYLGVAGNTIYF.